This T cell receptor (beta chain) stems from a study of blood T cell repertoires in COVID-19. The assay was immunoSEQ multiplex PCR, and TCRdb's table has in-frame clones only and misses some. This table has about 67,000 clones, about 89% appearing once. Sequencing was performed on peripheral blood. This TCR derives from a man in his forties or fifties with active COVID-19.

CDR3 nucleotides: TGTGCCAGCAGCTTAGCCAGGAGGGAGGATACGCAGTATTTT. Protein product: CASSLARREDTQYF. The chain combines TRBV7-9 with TRBJ2-3; the D gene is possibly TRBD2 (6 bases). This CDR3 comprises 14 residues. In germline, CDR1 is SEHNR, CDR2 FQNEAQ (reference sequence). V was trimmed by 0 bases and J by 6 bases, leaving 10 bases between them.